A few counts support the clone carrying this T cell receptor beta chain. Germline CDR1 is SGHTA and CDR2 is FQGNSA. V lost 3 bases, J lost 4 bases, and 6 bases lay in between. The CDR3 spans 12 residues. The data derive from a study of blood T cell repertoires in COVID-19. Study-wide background: Acute and convalescent COVID-19 samples came from the United States, Italy and Spain. The analysed material was cDNA or gDNA that came from T cells, B-cell-depleted T cells, or PBMCs.

How the authors handled the data: Amplification with reference gene primers provided the estimates of nucleated cell counts. Assay used: immunoSEQ multiplex PCR; TCRdb lists only in-frame clones, some missing. V, J and clone size reflect that table, while D and trimming were determined from the DNA. This table has 100,000 to 150,000 clones, 55% to 75% appearing once. The clonotype originates from a woman in her seventies with acute or convalescent COVID-19. This chain connects TRBV7-2 to TRBJ2-5; unclear D gene. The sample taken for sequencing was peripheral blood. Here the CDR3 reads CASSLARETQYF. The CDR3 bases are TGTGCCAGCAGCTTGGCTAGAGAGACCCAGTACTTC.